This TCR beta chain was captured in a study of post-analysis software for immune sequencing data. On the study more broadly: The patients showed relapsing-remitting, secondary progressive and progressive-relapsing multiple sclerosis courses. General study results and limits: Compared with controls, patients showed significantly lower normalized Chao1 diversity. F measure grouped same-batch samples tightly together. TRBV5-6, TRBV5-1 and TRBV20-1 were among five TRBV segments more frequent in patients than controls.

Presence of unique molecular identifiers characterized the TCR beta cDNA libraries. It was from roughly 1 to 10 million T cells that roughly 0.5 million cDNA molecules came. TCRdb redid the calling of the PCR reads with MiXCR, one entry per CDR3 protein. The sample contains some 690,000 distinct CDR3 sequences, 25% to 30% of which appear only once. The V and J ends lost 5 bases and 1 base, in that order; junction bases with no gene match: 3. Looked up from germline, CDR1 is SGHTA and CDR2 is FQGNSA. The CDR3 runs 14 residues. This clonotype came up a few times. Its antigen is unidentified. The J gene is TRBJ2-3, the V gene TRBV7-2, with 7 bases identical to TRBD2. The sample was blood. The sequence derives from a girl aged 5-17 years with multiple sclerosis. CDR3 DNA sequence: TGTGCCAGCAGCACCACTAGCGGCACAGATACGCAGTATTTT. Protein product: CASSTTSGTDTQYF.